The rows below give T cell receptor beta chains drawn from one sample of a study of T cell changes during pregnancy in multiple sclerosis. Sequenced by immunoSEQ multiplex PCR; TCRdb stores in-frame clones only, minus some. The sample holds approximately 59,000 clones; around 91% are singletons and the top ten take less than 1.5%. Sequenced here: peripheral blood, sampled in the third trimester of pregnancy. Receptor source: a female donor in good health, enrolled as a control in a pregnancy study. CDR3s include the opening cysteine and the closing phenylalanine or tryptophan. D genes are given only for firm matches. Only some rows state a clone size, as once, few, many or a class for expanded clones.

cdr3_aa cdr3_nt clone_size d_call j_call v_call
CASRQRQGSYEQYF TGTGCCAGCAGACAAAGACAGGGGTCCTACGAGCAGTACTTC NA TRBD1 TRBJ2-7 TRBV7-8
CASSLTSGGQETQYF TGTGCCAGCAGCTTGACTAGCGGGGGGCAAGAGACCCAGTACTTC NA TRBD2 TRBJ2-5 TRBV7-2
CATSIKDYYTQYF TGTGCCACCAGCATTAAGGACTATTATACGCAGTATTTT once NA TRBJ2-3 TRBV15
CASRPTGRINSPLHF TGTGCCAGCAGACCGACAGGGAGGATCAATTCACCCCTCCACTTT NA TRBD1 TRBJ1-6 TRBV28
CASSRDNSGNTIYF TGTGCCAGCTCCCGGGACAACTCTGGAAACACCATATATTTT NA NA TRBJ1-3 TRBV7-3
CASSIRDEAFF TGTGCCAGTAGTATTCGCGATGAAGCTTTCTTT few NA TRBJ1-1 TRBV19
CASSQVSRTGMVGYGYTF TGCGCCAGCAGCCAAGTATCTAGGACAGGGATGGTTGGCTATGGCTACACCTTC NA TRBD1 TRBJ1-2 TRBV4-1
CASSLLAGTDTQYF TGTGCCAGCAGCTTACTAGCGGGGACAGATACGCAGTATTTT NA TRBD2 TRBJ2-3 TRBV11-3
CATRTGTGVGEQFF TGTGCCACCCGTACCGGGACAGGGGTAGGGGAGCAGTTCTTC NA TRBD1 TRBJ2-1 TRBV15
CASSVGTANQPQHF TGTGCCAGCAGCGTAGGGACAGCCAATCAGCCCCAGCATTTT NA NA TRBJ1-5 TRBV9
CASRAQGHFQYF TGTGCCAGCAGAGCACAGGGCCACTTTCAGTACTTC once NA TRBJ2-4 TRBV2
CASSQARGQGEGYTF TGCGCCAGCAGCCAAGCCAGAGGACAGGGGGAGGGCTACACCTTC NA TRBD1 TRBJ1-2 TRBV4-3
CASSSLGAVGYGYTF TGTGCCAGCAGCTCCCTAGGGGCGGTTGGCTATGGCTACACCTTC NA NA TRBJ1-2 TRBV7-2
CASSLVTMTAEAFF TGTGCCAGCAGCTTAGTTACCATGACAGCAGAAGCTTTCTTT NA NA TRBJ1-1 TRBV7-9
CASSSQGSTEAFF TGTGCCAGCAGCTCACAGGGAAGCACTGAAGCTTTCTTT NA NA TRBJ1-1 TRBV7-3
CASSSDSPGQGSTDTQYF TGCGCCAGCAGCTCAGACTCGCCGGGACAGGGAAGCACAGATACGCAGTATTTT NA TRBD1 TRBJ2-3 TRBV5-1
CASSPGGAGSSYEQYF TGTGCCAGCAGCCCGGGGGGAGCGGGATCCTCCTACGAGCAGTACTTC NA TRBD2 TRBJ2-7 TRBV7-2
CAWSVGVYYGYTF TGTGCCTGGAGTGTAGGGGTTTACTATGGCTACACCTTC few NA TRBJ1-2 TRBV30
CASSRPRTSSGNTIYF TGTGCCAGCAGCCGCCCGCGGACTAGCTCTGGAAACACCATATATTTT NA NA TRBJ1-3 TRBV5-8
CASTPFGSGNTIYF TGTGCCAGCACCCCGTTCGGCTCTGGAAACACCATATATTTT NA NA TRBJ1-3 TRBV7-9
CASNPASVNTEAFF TGTGCCAGCAATCCCGCGAGCGTGAACACTGAAGCTTTCTTT NA NA TRBJ1-1 TRBV2
CASLSDSPREAFF TGTGCCAGCTTATCCGACAGTCCACGGGAAGCTTTCTTT NA NA TRBJ1-1 TRBV27
CASSFGDRGTEQANEQFF TGTGCCAGCAGCTTTGGAGACAGGGGGACGGAGCAGGCCAATGAGCAGTTCTTC NA TRBD1 TRBJ2-1 TRBV7-9
CASSPGHYSNQPQHF TGTGCCAGCTCACCCGGACACTATAGCAATCAGCCCCAGCATTTT once NA TRBJ1-5 TRBV18
CASSQMTGSVDTQYF TGCGCCAGCAGCCAGATGACAGGGTCGGTGGATACGCAGTATTTT NA TRBD1 TRBJ2-3 TRBV4-3
CASSGVGTQGASEAFF TGTGCCAGCAGCGGGGTGGGCACACAGGGGGCGTCTGAAGCTTTCTTT NA TRBD1 TRBJ1-1 TRBV9
CASSFSGGSYEQYF TGTGCCAGCAGTTTTTCCGGGGGCTCCTACGAGCAGTACTTC NA NA TRBJ2-7 TRBV11-2
CAISESSLYEQYF TGTGCCATCAGTGAGTCGAGTCTCTACGAGCAGTACTTC NA NA TRBJ2-7 TRBV10-3
CASSLAQGLGNTIYF TGTGCCAGCAGCTTAGCCCAGGGACTTGGAAACACCATATATTTT NA NA TRBJ1-3 TRBV7-2
CASSTLAGGAGEQFF TGTGCCAGCAGCACACTAGCGGGGGGGGCCGGTGAGCAGTTCTTC NA TRBD2 TRBJ2-1 TRBV7-2
CASSFSGGSYEQFF TGTGCCAGCAGTTTCAGCGGGGGTTCTTATGAGCAGTTCTTC NA TRBD2 TRBJ2-1 TRBV28
CASSLLTGAIEKLFF TGTGCCAGCAGCCTACTGACAGGGGCGATTGAAAAACTGTTTTTT NA TRBD1 TRBJ1-4 TRBV5-8
CASSTWGGPSGELFF TGTGCCAGCAGTACCTGGGGGGGGCCCTCCGGGGAGCTGTTTTTT once NA TRBJ2-2 TRBV7-6
CASSDSKRLGYTF TGTGCCAGCAGTGACTCGAAACGCCTAGGCTACACCTTC NA NA TRBJ1-2 TRBV6-4
CASSRARDKGSYGYTF TGCGCCAGCAGCCGAGCTCGGGACAAGGGTTCCTATGGCTACACCTTC NA NA TRBJ1-2 TRBV4-3
CAWNEGDRYGYTF TGTGCCTGGAACGAGGGAGATCGGTATGGCTACACCTTC NA NA TRBJ1-2 TRBV30
CASSVAGGGWNEQFF TGTGCCAGCAGCGTAGCGGGAGGAGGATGGAATGAGCAGTTCTTC NA TRBD2 TRBJ2-1 TRBV9